This T cell receptor (beta chain) appears in the sequencing data of a study of cytomegalovirus exposure and HLA in healthy donors. Use of 60 Vbeta and 13 Jbeta primers characterized the PCR. Produced via immunoSEQ multiplex PCR; TCRdb's table is partial and in-frame only. The data hold 200,000 or so clones, with 80% to 90% observed a single time. Trimming shortened V by 0 bases and J by 5 bases, and 15 bases separated the two germline ends. The CDR3 consists of 16 residues. The germline V gene encodes CDR1 LNHNV and CDR2 YYDKDF (reference sequence). The chain couples TRBV15 to TRBJ2-3, with a tentative D call TRBD1 (6 bases). The clonotype originates from a young man in good health and CMV-seronegative. The sample consisted of PBMCs. CDR3 amino acids: CATSRDGPGDRDTQYF. CDR3 nucleotide sequence: TGTGCCACCAGCAGAGATGGTCCAGGGGATAGAGATACGCAGTATTTT.